This T cell receptor (beta chain) derives from a study of cytomegalovirus exposure and HLA in healthy donors. General observations from the study: Immune exposure information comprised only CMV serostatus. Earlier results showed most TCR beta V segments being productive about 87% or about 30% of the time. In a later analysis, a missense DCLRE1C variant was linked to TCR beta V- and J-gene trimming.

The V gene's germline CDR1 is SGHDT and CDR2 YYEEEE. CDR3 size: 15 residues. The germline V and J ends were trimmed by 0 bases and 0 bases, with 9 bases remaining between them. Vbeta (60) and Jbeta (13) primers were used in the PCR. TCRdb's copy holds only in-frame clones and misses some; the assay was immunoSEQ multiplex PCR. The sample lists about 180,000 clones, roughly 81% occurring once. Points on this clone: The antigen is not known.

What was sequenced was PBMCs. The chain combines TRBV5-6 with TRBJ1-2; the D gene is possibly TRBD1 (5 bases). The clonotype was recovered from a girl aged 5 to 17 in good health and CMV-seropositive. The CDR3, as DNA: TGTGCCAGCAGCTTGGACGGGGGAGCTAACTATGGCTACACCTTC. Encoded protein: CASSLDGGANYGYTF.